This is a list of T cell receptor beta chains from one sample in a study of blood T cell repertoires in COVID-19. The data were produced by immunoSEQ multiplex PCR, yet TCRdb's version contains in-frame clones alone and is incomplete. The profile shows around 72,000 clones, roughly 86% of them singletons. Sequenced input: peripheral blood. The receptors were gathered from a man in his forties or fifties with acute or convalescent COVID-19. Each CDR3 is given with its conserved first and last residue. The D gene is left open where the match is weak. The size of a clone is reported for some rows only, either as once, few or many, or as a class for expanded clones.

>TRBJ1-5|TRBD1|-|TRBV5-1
TGCGCCAGCAGCTTGGAGGCAGGGGGTAGCAATCAGCCCCAGCATTTT
CASSLEAGGSNQPQHF
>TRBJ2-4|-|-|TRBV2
TGTGCCAGCAGTGAAGCGCTTCAGGGGCCGATCAAAAACATTCAGTACTTC
CASSEALQGPIKNIQYF
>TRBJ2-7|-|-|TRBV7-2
TGTGCCAGCAGCATCATTATTAGCTCCTACGAGCAGTACTTC
CASSIIISSYEQYF
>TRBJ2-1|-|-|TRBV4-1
TGCGCCAGCAGCGATGGATCTGCGGCCACCTACAATGAGCAGTTCTTC
CASSDGSAATYNEQFF
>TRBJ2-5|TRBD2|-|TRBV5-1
TGCGCCAGCAGCAGCGGGGCGAGAGAGACCCAGTACTTC
CASSSGARETQYF
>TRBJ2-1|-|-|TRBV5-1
TGCGCCAGCAGCTTGAACGGGGTTGACGGGAATGAGCAGTTCTTC
CASSLNGVDGNEQFF
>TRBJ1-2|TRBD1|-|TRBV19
TGTGCCAGTAGTATCCGTTCCGGACAGGGGGCGAGCAGCTATGGCTACACCTTC
CASSIRSGQGASSYGYTF
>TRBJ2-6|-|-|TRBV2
TGTGCCAGCAGTGTCGGGTCTGGGGCCAACGTCCTGACTTTC
CASSVGSGANVLTF
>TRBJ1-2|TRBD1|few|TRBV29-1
TGCAGCGTCCGGACAGGGAAGGCCTACACCTTC
CSVRTGKAYTF
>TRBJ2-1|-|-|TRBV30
TGTGCCTGGACGGGGATCTCCTACAATGAGCAGTTCTTC
CAWTGISYNEQFF
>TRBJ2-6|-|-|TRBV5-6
TGTGCCAGCCGACGGGTGGGGGAGGCTGGGGCCAACGTCCTGACTTTC
CASRRVGEAGANVLTF
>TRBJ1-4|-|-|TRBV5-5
TGTGCCAGCAGCTTGACAGGGATCAGAGAAAAACTGTTTTTT
CASSLTGIREKLFF
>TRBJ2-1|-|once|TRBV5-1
TGCGCCAGCAGCTTCTCCCTGTCCAGGGCTTCCTACAATGAGCAGTTCTTC
CASSFSLSRASYNEQFF
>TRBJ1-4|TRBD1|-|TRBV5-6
TGTGCCAGCAGCTTGATTTTTGGTTCGACAGGGGAAAAACTGTTTTTT
CASSLIFGSTGEKLFF
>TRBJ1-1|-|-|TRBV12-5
TGTGCTAGTGGTTTCGGTCTTGCTGAAGCTTTCTTT
CASGFGLAEAFF
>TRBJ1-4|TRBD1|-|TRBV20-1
TGCAGTGCTAGTGTTGACAGGGGGTTGGGTGTTGAAAAACTGTTTTTT
CSASVDRGLGVEKLFF
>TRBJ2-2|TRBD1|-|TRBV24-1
TGTGCCACCAGTGACCCTACAGGGGCCGGGGAGCTGTTTTTT
CATSDPTGAGELFF
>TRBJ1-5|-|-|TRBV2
TGTGCCAGCAGTGAGTATGGGCAGGGACTTCTAAGCAATCAGCCCCAGCATTTT
CASSEYGQGLLSNQPQHF
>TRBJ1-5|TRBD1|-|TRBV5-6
TGTGCCAGCAGCTTACAGGGGGTCAATCAGCCCCAGCATTTT
CASSLQGVNQPQHF
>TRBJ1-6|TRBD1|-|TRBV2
TGTGCCAGCAGGTTCGGGACAGAGGTTTCACCCCTCCACTTT
CASRFGTEVSPLHF
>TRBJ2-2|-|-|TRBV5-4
TGTGCCAGCAGCTCCCTCCTTGACTCTAACACCGGGGAGCTGTTTTTT
CASSSLLDSNTGELFF
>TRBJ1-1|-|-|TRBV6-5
TGTGCCACTTGGAACACTGAAGCTTTCTTT
CATWNTEAFF
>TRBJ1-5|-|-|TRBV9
TGTGCCAGCAGCGTAGGAAGCAGCAATCAGCCCCAGCATTTT
CASSVGSSNQPQHF
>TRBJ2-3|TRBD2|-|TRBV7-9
TGTGCCAGCAGCTTACCCAGCGGGGGGATGGATACGCAGTATTTT
CASSLPSGGMDTQYF
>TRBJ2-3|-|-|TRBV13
TGTGCCAGCAGCTTATTTGCGGGGCAAGATACGCAGTATTTT
CASSLFAGQDTQYF
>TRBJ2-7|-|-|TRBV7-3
TGTGCCAGCAGCTTAACGGGCGGGGTGGCCTACGAGCAGTACTTC
CASSLTGGVAYEQYF
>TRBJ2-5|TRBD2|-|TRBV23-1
TGCGCCAGCTTAAAAAGCGGGGGCCGGGGAGGGACCCAGTACTTC
CASLKSGGRGGTQYF
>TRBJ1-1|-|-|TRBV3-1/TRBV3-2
TGTGCCAGCAGGCGCCAGAACACTGAAGCTTTCTTT
CASRRQNTEAFF
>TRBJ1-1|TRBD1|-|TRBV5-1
TGCGCCAGCAGCGTTCGGACAGGGGGGCAAAACACTGAAGCTTTCTTT
CASSVRTGGQNTEAFF
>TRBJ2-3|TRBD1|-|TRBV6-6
TGTGCCAGCAGTTACTTCGGACAGGGCCCAGATACGCAGTATTTT
CASSYFGQGPDTQYF
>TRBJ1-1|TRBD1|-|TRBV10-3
TGTGCCATCAGCCCAGGGGGCGCGACTGAAGCTTTCTTT
CAISPGGATEAFF
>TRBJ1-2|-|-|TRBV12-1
TGTGCCAGCAGCTTTAAGGGACAGTCCTACACCTTC
CASSFKGQSYTF
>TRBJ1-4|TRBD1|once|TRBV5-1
TGCGCCAGCAGCAGACGACAGGGGGGAAATGAAAAACTGTTTTTT
CASSRRQGGNEKLFF
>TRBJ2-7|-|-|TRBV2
TGTGCCAGCACTGAGCGGCAGACTAGCTCCTACGAGCAGTACTTC
CASTERQTSSYEQYF
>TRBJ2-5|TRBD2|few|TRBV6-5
TGTGCCAGCACCCTTCTATCCGGGGGGCAAGAGACCCAGTACTTC
CASTLLSGGQETQYF
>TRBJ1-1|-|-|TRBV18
TGTGCCAGCTCACCGCGGGTAGAGGCTTTCTTT
CASSPRVEAFF
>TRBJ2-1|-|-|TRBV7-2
TGTGCCAGCAGCGAAACAGGACGGTTCTCCTACAATGAGCAGTTCTTC
CASSETGRFSYNEQFF
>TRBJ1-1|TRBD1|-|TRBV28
TGTGCCAGCAGTCCCCGACAGGGGTATCACACTGAAGCTTTCTTT
CASSPRQGYHTEAFF
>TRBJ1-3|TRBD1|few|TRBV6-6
TGTGCCAGCAGTGACAGGGCCAACTCTGGAAACACCATATATTTT
CASSDRANSGNTIYF
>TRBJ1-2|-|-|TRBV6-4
TGTGCCAGCAGTGACTCCGGCGGGAATGGCTACACCTTC
CASSDSGGNGYTF
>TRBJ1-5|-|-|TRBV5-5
TGTGCCAGCAGCTTGGAGCCCCGGGGCAATCAGCCCCAGCATTTT
CASSLEPRGNQPQHF
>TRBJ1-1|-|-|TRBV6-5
TGTGCCAGCAGCCTTTCGGGGGGGACTGAAGCTTTCTTT
CASSLSGGTEAFF
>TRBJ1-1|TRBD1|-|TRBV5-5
TGTGCCAGCAGCTGGGGACAGGAGGGCACTGAAGCTTTCTTT
CASSWGQEGTEAFF
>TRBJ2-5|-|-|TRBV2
TGTGCCAGCAGTGTTAAGCGACTCCAAGAGACCCAGTACTTC
CASSVKRLQETQYF
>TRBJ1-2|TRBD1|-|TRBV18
TGTGCCAGCTCACCGAGGGGGCGTGATGGCTACACCTTC
CASSPRGRDGYTF
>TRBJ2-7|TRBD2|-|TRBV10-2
TGCGCCAGCAGTCTAGCGGGGGGTTTCGAGCAGTACTTC
CASSLAGGFEQYF
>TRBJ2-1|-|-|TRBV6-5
TGTGCCAACCCCCCGAGCGTAAGCTCCTACAATGAGCAGTTCTTC
CANPPSVSSYNEQFF
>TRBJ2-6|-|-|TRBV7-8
TGTGCCAGCAGCCTAACAGGTTTTGGGGCCAACGTCCTGACTTTC
CASSLTGFGANVLTF
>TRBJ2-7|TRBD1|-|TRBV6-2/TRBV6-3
TGTGCCAGCAGTCGCCGACAGGGGCCAACCTCCTACGAGCAGTACTTC
CASSRRQGPTSYEQYF
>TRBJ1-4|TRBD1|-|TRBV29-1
TGCAGCGTCCGACAGGGTGGCTACGCAAAACTGTTTTTT
CSVRQGGYAKLFF
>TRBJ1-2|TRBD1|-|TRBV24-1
TGTGCCACCAGACCGACAGGGACTAACTATGGCTACACCTTC
CATRPTGTNYGYTF
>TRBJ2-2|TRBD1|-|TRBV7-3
TGTGCCAGCGGGGTGCGGACAGGGAACACCGGGGAGCTGTTTTTT
CASGVRTGNTGELFF
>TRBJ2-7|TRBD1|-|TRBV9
TGTGCCAGCAGCGCCACAGGGGGGATTAGCGAGCAGTACTTC
CASSATGGISEQYF